A selection of T cell receptor beta chains follows, all from one sample in a study of vaccination effects on CD4 cells after COVID-19. These TCRs are of unknown antigen specificity. The table came from immunoSEQ multiplex PCR; TCRdb's copy has only in-frame clones and leaves some out. Of approximately 33,000 clones detected, about 78% appear once; the ten largest clones hold more than 15%. This sample comprised CD4+ T cells from PBMCs cultured with HCoV-NL63 spike peptides, obtained before COVID-19 vaccination. All receptors derive from a human donor who had a prior SARS-CoV-2 infection. Each CDR3 is given with its conserved first and last residue. D genes are given only for firm matches. Size is stated for part of the rows, as once, few or many counts, or as a class when the clone is expanded.

CDR3aa	CDR3nt	len	abundance	d_gene	j_gene	v_gene
CAIRHPRGAGTSKSGELFF	TGTGCCATCAGACACCCGAGGGGGGCAGGGACTAGCAAGTCCGGGGAGCTGTTTTTT	19	.	TRBD2	TRBJ2-2	TRBV10-3
CASSFLEQPQHF	TGTGCCAGCAGCTTTTTGGAACAGCCCCAGCATTTT	12	.	.	TRBJ1-5	TRBV5-6
CASSEGLADSRLYF	TGTGCCAGCAGCGAGGGACTAGCGGACTCGCGTTTGTACTTC	14	.	TRBD2	TRBJ2-7	TRBV9
CASSEEAQFWPQHF	TGTGCCAGCAGTGAAGAGGCTCAATTTTGGCCCCAGCATTTT	14	once	.	TRBJ1-5	TRBV2
CASSLEVLVSPLHF	TGTGCCAGCAGCTTAGAGGTTCTAGTTTCACCCCTCCACTTT	14	.	.	TRBJ1-6	TRBV7-8
CASRGQQGEKLFF	TGCGCCAGCAGGGGACAGCAGGGGGAAAAACTGTTTTTT	13	.	TRBD1	TRBJ1-4	TRBV10-2
CASSFYNEQFF	TGCGCCAGCAGTTTTTACAATGAGCAGTTCTTC	11	.	.	TRBJ2-1	TRBV5-1
CASSPQLAGATDTQYF	TGTGCCAGCAGCCCTCAACTAGCGGGGGCCACAGATACGCAGTATTTT	16	.	TRBD2	TRBJ2-3	TRBV11-1
CASSLDWSIQYF	TGTGCCAGCAGCCTGGATTGGAGCATTCAGTACTTC	12	.	.	TRBJ2-4	TRBV4-2
CATRIFSTGELFF	TGTGCCACCCGGATCTTTAGCACCGGGGAGCTGTTTTTT	13	few	.	TRBJ2-2	TRBV6-5
CASSLLRADYGYTF	TGTGCCAGCAGCTTACTTAGGGCAGACTATGGCTACACCTTC	14	.	.	TRBJ1-2	TRBV7-9
CASSRWSSYNEQFF	TGTGCCAGCAGCCGTTGGAGCTCCTACAATGAGCAGTTCTTC	14	.	.	TRBJ2-1	TRBV11-3
CASSLEGGNTGELFF	TGCGCCAGCAGCTTGGAGGGCGGGAACACCGGGGAGCTGTTTTTT	15	.	.	TRBJ2-2	TRBV5-1
CASSLARAAGYTF	TGTGCCAGCAGCTTAGCCAGGGCGGCCGGCTACACCTTC	13	.	.	TRBJ1-2	TRBV7-2
CASRVSGELFF	TGCGCCAGCAGAGTCTCCGGGGAGCTGTTTTTT	11	.	.	TRBJ2-2	TRBV5-1
CASSPSTGGPHNGYTGELFF	TGTGCCAGCTCACCCTCGACAGGGGGCCCCCATAACGGATACACCGGGGAGCTGTTTTTT	20	.	TRBD1	TRBJ2-2	TRBV18
CASSPRTSASSTDTQYF	TGTGCCAGCAGCCCGCGGACTAGCGCTTCTAGCACAGATACGCAGTATTTT	17	.	TRBD2	TRBJ2-3	TRBV7-2
CASSFGLTDTQYF	TGTGCCAGCAGCTTTGGACTCACAGATACGCAGTATTTT	13	.	.	TRBJ2-3	TRBV7-3
CASSRWPGGVYEQYF	TGCGCCAGCAGCCGCTGGCCGGGAGGGGTGTACGAGCAGTACTTC	15	.	TRBD2	TRBJ2-7	TRBV4-3
CATQSRNIAGGPIDTQYF	TGTGCCACCCAATCACGCAACATAGCGGGAGGGCCTATAGATACGCAGTATTTT	18	.	TRBD2	TRBJ2-3	TRBV24-1
CASRRAAGRTDTQYF	TGTGCCAGTAGGAGGGCGGCAGGGCGCACAGATACGCAGTATTTT	15	.	.	TRBJ2-3	TRBV19
CASSYPQPWGAFGYTF	TGTGCCAGCAGTTACCCACAGCCATGGGGGGCATTTGGCTACACCTTC	16	.	.	TRBJ1-2	TRBV6-6
CASSLGTGPSYEQYF	TGTGCCAGCAGCTTAGGGACAGGGCCTTCCTACGAGCAGTACTTC	15	.	TRBD1	TRBJ2-7	TRBV7-9
CASSYDRATEAFF	TGTGCCAGCAGCTACGACAGGGCCACTGAAGCTTTCTTT	13	.	TRBD1	TRBJ1-1	TRBV7-9
CASSRDLVWNTEAFF	TGTGCCAGCAGCCGAGACCTTGTCTGGAACACTGAAGCTTTCTTT	15	.	.	TRBJ1-1	TRBV9
CASSFGLAGTTDTQYF	TGCGCCAGCAGCTTCGGCCTAGCGGGGACCACAGATACGCAGTATTTT	16	.	TRBD2	TRBJ2-3	TRBV5-1
CATSRDPLAGQTPYEQYF	TGTGCCACCAGCAGAGATCCCTTAGCCGGGCAGACCCCCTACGAGCAGTACTTC	18	.	.	TRBJ2-7	TRBV15
CASSLSGGFVFEQYF	TGTGCCAGCAGCCTCAGCGGGGGTTTTGTTTTCGAGCAGTACTTC	15	few	TRBD2	TRBJ2-7	TRBV7-3
CASSLTYEQYF	TGTGCCAGCAGCTTAACTTACGAGCAGTACTTC	11	few	.	TRBJ2-7	TRBV7-2
CASAKDQGLEQYF	TGTGCCAGCGCCAAGGACCAGGGCCTCGAGCAGTACTTC	13	.	.	TRBJ2-7	TRBV6-5
CASSLDRTEQFF	TGTGCCAGCAGCCTAGACAGGACAGAGCAGTTCTTC	12	.	.	TRBJ2-1	TRBV6-2/TRBV6-3
CASRGDRFDYGYTF	TGTGCCAGCAGAGGGGATCGGTTTGACTATGGCTACACCTTC	14	.	.	TRBJ1-2	TRBV2
CASSLDTDSPVYEQYF	TGTGCCAGCAGCTTAGATACAGACTCCCCCGTTTACGAGCAGTACTTC	16	.	.	TRBJ2-7	TRBV11-2
CATSRGGQGRYNSPLHF	TGTGCCACCAGCAGAGGAGGACAGGGTCGGTATAATTCACCCCTCCACTTT	17	once	TRBD1	TRBJ1-6	TRBV15
CASSPRTGYGYTF	TGTGCCAGCAGCCCTCGGACGGGGTATGGCTACACCTTC	13	few	.	TRBJ1-2	TRBV7-9
CASSEGGLAGAGGELFF	TGCGCCAGCAGCGAGGGGGGACTAGCGGGAGCCGGCGGGGAGCTGTTTTTT	17	.	TRBD2	TRBJ2-2	TRBV5-1
CASSPTIIAHSPYEQYF	TGCGCCAGCAGTCCGACGATTATCGCTCACAGTCCCTACGAGCAGTACTTC	17	.	.	TRBJ2-7	TRBV23-1
CASRDRATYEQYF	TGTGCCAGCAGGGACAGGGCCACCTACGAGCAGTACTTC	13	.	TRBD1	TRBJ2-7	TRBV2
CASSLNAYNEQFF	TGTGCCAGCAGCTTAAATGCGTACAATGAGCAGTTCTTC	13	.	.	TRBJ2-1	TRBV11-1
CASSYRVFPYEQYF	TGTGCCAGCAGTTACAGGGTATTTCCCTACGAGCAGTACTTC	14	.	.	TRBJ2-7	TRBV11-2
CASSPQTGSYGYTF	TGTGCCAGCAGCCCACAGACAGGGAGTTATGGCTACACCTTC	14	.	TRBD1	TRBJ1-2	TRBV7-2
CASRWGGADTQYF	TGTGCCAGTAGATGGGGGGGTGCAGATACGCAGTATTTT	13	.	TRBD2	TRBJ2-3	TRBV19
CASSLQGAGEKLFF	TGTGCCAGCAGTCTCCAGGGGGCAGGAGAAAAACTGTTTTTT	14	.	TRBD1	TRBJ1-4	TRBV27
CASSYGGRRGELFF	TGTGCCAGCAGTTACGGAGGTCGGCGTGGGGAGCTGTTTTTT	14	.	.	TRBJ2-2	TRBV6-2/TRBV6-3
CATSDPGLAPTGELFF	TGTGCCACCAGTGATCCGGGACTAGCGCCGACCGGGGAGCTGTTTTTT	16	many	TRBD2	TRBJ2-2	TRBV24-1
CASKRGTNIEAFF	TGTGCCAGCAAGAGGGGGACCAATATTGAAGCTTTCTTT	13	.	.	TRBJ1-1	TRBV2
CASSIDGRLGEAFF	TGTGCCAGTAGTATTGACGGACGCTTGGGCGAAGCTTTCTTT	14	.	.	TRBJ1-1	TRBV19
CASSPKGQPNTGELFF	TGTGCCAGCTCACCGAAGGGACAGCCGAACACCGGGGAGCTGTTTTTT	16	.	TRBD1	TRBJ2-2	TRBV18
CASTPGGTQETQYF	TGCGCCAGCACCCCGGGCGGAACACAAGAGACCCAGTACTTC	14	.	.	TRBJ2-5	TRBV23-1
CASSQDFGVRGTEAFF	TGTGCCAGCAGCCAAGATTTCGGGGTAAGGGGAACTGAAGCTTTCTTT	16	.	.	TRBJ1-1	TRBV14
CASSTGTSYGYTF	TGTGCCAGCTCAACGGGGACGTCGTACGGCTACACCTTC	13	.	.	TRBJ1-2	TRBV18
CASSPSGQTANTEAFF	TGTGCCAGCTCACCATCGGGACAGACCGCTAACACTGAAGCTTTCTTT	16	.	TRBD1	TRBJ1-1	TRBV18
CASTRTGGYNEQFF	TGTGCCAGCACCCGGACAGGGGGTTACAATGAGCAGTTCTTC	14	.	TRBD1	TRBJ2-1	TRBV11-3
CASSQSGVADTQYF	TGCGCCAGCAGTCAGAGCGGGGTCGCAGATACGCAGTATTTT	14	once	TRBD2	TRBJ2-3	TRBV4-1
CASSVEAGDYYEQYF	TGTGCCAGCAGCGTAGAGGCAGGAGACTACTACGAGCAGTACTTC	15	few	.	TRBJ2-7	TRBV9
CASSEAGSGTGSDEQYF	TGTGCCAGCAGTGAAGCGGGGTCGGGGACAGGGAGCGACGAGCAGTACTTC	17	.	TRBD1	TRBJ2-7	TRBV6-1
CASSLGPINSPLHF	TGCGCCAGCAGCTTGGGACCGATTAATTCACCCCTCCACTTT	14	.	.	TRBJ1-6	TRBV5-1
CASSRKKRDNQPQHF	TGTGCCAGCAGCAGGAAAAAACGGGATAATCAGCCCCAGCATTTT	15	.	.	TRBJ1-5	TRBV21-1
CAIKRDSYNEQFF	TGTGCCATCAAACGGGACTCCTACAATGAGCAGTTCTTC	13	.	.	TRBJ2-1	TRBV10-3